A single sample is the source of the 28 T cell receptor beta chains below, sequenced in a study of CD8+ T cells in alopecia areata (dated by TCRdb to the late 2010s). This specimen's treatment or condition label, interpreted: oral pan-JAK inhibitor, 5-10 mg twice daily. The library was obtained by the immunoSEQ multiplex PCR assay. RNA was extracted from all samples and reverse transcribed into cDNA as template for TCR sequencing. TCRdb retrieved this table from immuneACCESS and kept in-frame rearrangements only. Not all clones are present; in checked studies, unresolved V genes account for under half, and no reason is known for the remainder. In all, the sample holds fewer than 100,000 clones, and over 70% of those were seen once. Around 16% of the sample rests with the top ten. Sequenced here: CD8+ T cells sorted from blood, sampled between weeks 44 and 45, from a patient treated with tofacitinib. The receptors derive from a human donor with alopecia areata.

This clone was detected only a few times. The V and J genes are TRBV13 and TRBJ1-2; TRBD1 aligns across 9 bases. The V segment lost 4 bases and the J segment 5 bases; nucleotides outside the gene matches: 5. CDR3 size: 14 residues. Germline V lookup: CDR1 PRHDT, CDR2 FYEKMQ (reference sequence). CDR3 protein: CASSSGQGLYGYTF. The CDR3, as DNA: TGTGCCAGCAGCTCTGGACAGGGGTTGTATGGCTACACCTTC. Full variable domain (outside the CDR3, taken from reference TRBV13 and TRBJ1-2): AAGVIQSPRHLIKEKRETATLKCYPIPRHDTVYWYQQGPGQDPQFLISFYEKMQSDKGSIPDRFSAQQFSDYHSELNMSSLELGDSALYFCASSSGQGLYGYTFGSGTRLTVV.

The rearrangement links TRBV19 to TRBJ1-1, with D tentatively TRBD1 (5 bases). V dropped 6 bases and J dropped 8 bases, with 7 bases sitting between them. The CDR3 extends over 10 amino acids. The germline V gene encodes CDR1 LNHDA and CDR2 SQIVND (reference sequence). The DNA for the CDR3 is TGTGCCAGTAGAGGACAAGAAGCTTTCTTT. It is translated as CASRGQEAFF.

This chain joins TRBV12-5 and TRBJ2-7; no firm D call. Germline V gene lookup returns CDR1 LGHNT and CDR2 FRNRAP. V was clipped by 8 bases and J by 3 bases, with 8 bases between them. This CDR3 contains 11 residues. The CDR3 nucleotides are TGTGCTAGTTCGGCCAGCTACGAGCAGTACTTC. It translates to CASSASYEQYF.

In this sample, this clone turned up a few times. The J gene is TRBJ1-1, the V gene TRBV12-5; D unclear. Germline CDR1 and CDR2: LGHNT and FRNRAP. V was cut by 5 bases and J by 6 bases, with 13 bases left in between. This CDR3 comprises 13 residues. CDR3 nucleotide sequence: TGTGCTAGTGGTCCACCTGTTATTTCTGAAGCTTTCTTT. Its translation is CASGPPVISEAFF.

This rearrangement joins TRBV4-3 to TRBJ2-5; TRBD1 or TRBD2 may be the D gene (5 bases each). Trimming took off 5 bases at V and 3 bases at J, with 16 bases between the two ends. Germline lookup yields CDR1 LGHNA and CDR2 YSLEER. The CDR3 extends over 15 amino acids. CDR3 nucleotides: TGCGCCAGCAGCAAAATACTAGACAGTAAAGAGACCCAGTACTTC. Translated, it gives CASSKILDSKETQYF.

The V gene is TRBV11-3, the J gene TRBJ2-4; maybe TRBD1 (5 bases). This CDR3 is built from 14 residues. Germline CDR1 is SGHNT and CDR2 is YENEEA. The CDR3 sequence: CVRAPRARRNIQYF. CDR3 DNA sequence: TGTGTCAGGGCTCCTAGGGCTCGTCGTAACATTCAGTACTTC.

The gene calls are TRBV11-2 and TRBJ2-4; perhaps TRBD1 as D (6 bases). The CDR3 runs to 17 residues. The germline V and J ends were trimmed by 4 bases and 0 bases, with 16 bases remaining between them. CDR1 SGHAT and CDR2 FQNNGV come from the germline V gene. The CDR3 spells CASSYRGQTLAKNIQYF. DNA of the CDR3: TGTGCCAGCAGCTACCGCGGACAGACGCTAGCCAAAAACATTCAGTACTTC.

The V call is TRBV29-1, the J call TRBJ1-2, with D hard to call. Trimming removed 6 bases from V and 6 bases from J, with 11 bases in between. The CDR3 extends over 11 amino acids. Germline CDR1 and CDR2: SQVTM and ANQGSEA. The CDR3 spells CSVPSEDGYTF. Written as DNA, the CDR3 is TGCAGCGTCCCTTCAGAGGATGGCTACACCTTC.

The gene calls are TRBV5-1 and TRBJ2-7; 8 bases line up with TRBD1. Trimming took 0 bases from V and 0 from J; bases not matched to a gene: 2. Germline lookup yields CDR1 SGHRS and CDR2 YFSETQ. The CDR3 spans 15 residues. For the CDR3, the DNA is TGCGCCAGCAGCTTGGCAGGGGGCGCCTCCTACGAGCAGTACTTC. It yields the protein CASSLAGGASYEQYF.

This CDR3 is CATSLESTGELFF. The CDR3 DNA is TGTGCCACCTCTCTGGAGAGCACCGGGGAGCTGTTTTTT. V gene TRBV15 combines with J gene TRBJ2-2; D uncertain. Germline CDR1 reads LNHNV; CDR2 reads YYDKDF (reference sequence). CDR3 length: 13 residues. V gave up 8 bases and J gave up 4 bases, with 11 bases separating them. Complete variable domain (other parts from reference TRBV15 and TRBJ2-2): DAMVIQNPRYQVTQFGKPVTLSCSQTLNHNVMYWYQQKSSQAPKLLFHYYDKDFNNEADTPDNFQSRRPNTSFCFLDIRSPGLGDTAMYLCATSLESTGELFFGEGSRLTVL.

The chain combines TRBV5-6 with TRBJ2-7; 11 positions agree with TRBD1. J gave up 5 bases and V 4 bases, and 5 bases lay outside the gene matches. There are 14 residues in the CDR3. The germline V gene encodes CDR1 SGHDT and CDR2 YYEEEE. The CDR3 reads CASSPGTGGHEQYF. The CDR3 DNA follows: TGTGCCAGCAGCCCCGGGACAGGGGGTCACGAGCAGTACTTC.

This chain uses TRBV25-1 with TRBJ1-6; D might be TRBD1 (6 bases). Trimming removed 0 bases from V and 7 bases from J, with 10 bases in between. From germline, CDR1 is MGHDK and CDR2 SYGVNS. The CDR3 loop spans 15 amino acids. CDR3 region: CASSEYQGLNSPLHF. Here the CDR3 DNA reads TGTGCCAGCAGTGAATATCAGGGGCTAAATTCACCCCTCCACTTT. The whole variable domain, remainder taken from reference TRBV25-1 and TRBJ1-6, is EADIYQTPRYLVIGTGKKITLECSQTMGHDKMYWYQQDPGMELHLIHYSYGVNSTEKGDLSSESTVSRIRTEHFPLTLESARPSHTSQYLCASSEYQGLNSPLHFGNGTRLTVT.

The V and J genes are TRBV19 and TRBJ1-5; D ambiguous. V gave up 5 bases and J gave up 9 bases, with 11 bases separating them. This CDR3 is 12 amino acids long. The germline V gene encodes CDR1 LNHDA and CDR2 SQIVND (reference sequence). CDR3 nucleotides: TGTGCCAGTAGTCGTCGGGGTAGGCCCCAGCATTTT. This codes for CASSRRGRPQHF.

This chain connects TRBV14 to TRBJ1-2; D unclear. V lost 4 bases to trimming and J lost 2 bases, with 5 bases between them. In germline, CDR1 is SGHDN, CDR2 FVKESK. The CDR3 contains 12 residues. For the CDR3, the DNA is TGTGCCAGCAGCCCACGAAACTATGGCTACACCTTC. The encoded protein is CASSPRNYGYTF.

Note on this clone: The identical CDR3 is also encoded by other nucleotide sequences in the sample. The chain has TRBV20-1 and TRBJ2-1, with D possibly matching TRBD1 (7 bases). The germline gives CDR1 DFQATT, CDR2 SNEGSKA (reference sequence). This CDR3 spans 11 amino acids. V dropped 5 bases and J dropped 7 bases, with 9 bases sitting between them. The DNA of the CDR3 is TGCAGTGCTCCAGGGGGGAATGAGCAGTTCTTC. Its translation is CSAPGGNEQFF.

This clone was observed a handful of times. The chain combines TRBV7-6 with TRBJ1-6; D perhaps matches TRBD1 (5 bases). CDR1 and CDR2 from the germline V gene are SGHVS and FNYEAQ. V was shortened by 5 bases and J by 6 bases, with 26 bases between the two germline ends. The CDR3 is made up of 19 amino acids. The CDR3 reads CASSPLPPDRREGNSPLHF. The CDR3 nucleotides are TGTGCCAGCAGCCCATTGCCTCCTGACAGACGGGAGGGTAATTCACCCCTCCACTTT.

The chain links TRBV4-3 to TRBJ1-5, with a tentative D call TRBD1 (6 bases). The CDR3 has 15 amino acids. V dropped 0 bases and J dropped 2 bases, with 8 bases sitting between them. Germline CDR1 LGHNA, CDR2 YSLEER. In nucleotides, the CDR3 is TGCGCCAGCAGCCAAGACCCAGGGGGCAATCAGCCCCAGCATTTT. This encodes CASSQDPGGNQPQHF.

This clone was counted a few times. The chain links TRBV4-3 to TRBJ2-1; D is perhaps TRBD1 or TRBD2 (5 bases each). The CDR3 contains 15 residues. From germline, CDR1 is LGHNA and CDR2 YSLEER. V lost 2 bases and J lost 8, with 16 bases in between. The DNA of the CDR3 is TGCGCCAGCAGCCAAACCATGAGGGGCCTAGATGAGCAGTTCTTC. It codes for CASSQTMRGLDEQFF.

The chain has TRBV7-2 and TRBJ2-1, with a possible D match to TRBD2 (7 bases). The CDR3 sequence is 20 residues long. Germline assignment: CDR1 SGHTA and CDR2 FQGNSA. Trimming shortened V by 0 bases and J by 0 bases, and 21 bases separated the two germline ends. DNA of the CDR3: TGTGCCAGCAGCTTAGCTCCGGGGGGCGGACCTAGCAGCTCCTACAATGAGCAGTTCTTC. Protein product: CASSLAPGGGPSSSYNEQFF.

The chain joins TRBV29-1 to TRBJ1-2; 9 nucleotides line up with TRBD1. The CDR3 is 14 residues long. J lost 5 bases, V lost 4 bases, and 8 bases had no gene match. Germline CDR1 is SQVTM and CDR2 is ANQGSEA. Here the CDR3 reads CSVAAQGAQYGYTF. DNA of the CDR3: TGCAGCGTTGCAGCACAGGGGGCGCAGTATGGCTACACCTTC. The full variable domain, with the rest looked up from reference TRBV29-1 and TRBJ1-2, is SAVISQKPSRDICQRGTSLTIQCQVDSQVTMMFWYRQQPGQSLTLIATANQGSEATYESGFVIDKFPISRPNLTFSTLTVSNMSPEDSSIYLCSVAAQGAQYGYTFGSGTRLTVV.

This chain links TRBV6-1 with TRBJ2-7; D is possibly TRBD1 (5 bases). Germline V gene data show CDR1 as MNHNS and CDR2 as SASEGT. V was clipped by 5 bases and J by 3 bases, with 11 bases between them. There are 13 residues in the CDR3. The CDR3, as DNA: TGTGCCAGCAGTCAAGGGGCAGGCTACGAGCAGTACTTC. Translation: CASSQGAGYEQYF.

The rearrangement links TRBV4-1 to TRBJ1-1; no reliable D call. CDR1 is MGHRA, CDR2 YSYEKL, per germline. This CDR3 region has 13 residues. Trimming left V 0 bases short and J 5 bases short, with 7 bases between. The DNA of the CDR3 is TGCGCCAGCAGCCAAGATCGGGGAACTGAAGCTTTCTTT. Protein product: CASSQDRGTEAFF.

The chain is built from TRBV27 and TRBJ1-5; 9 nucleotides agree with TRBD1. Germline lookup yields CDR1 MNHEY and CDR2 SMNVEV (reference sequence). Losses at the gene ends were 6 bases for V and 6 bases for J; bases not matched to a gene: 6. CDR3 length equals 14 residues. The CDR3, as DNA: TGTGCCAGCAGCTACGGGACAGGGTCTCAGCCCCAGCATTTT. Protein product: CASSYGTGSQPQHF.

The chain joins TRBV7-9 to TRBJ1-5; 11 bases are a match to TRBD1. The ends lost 5 bases at V and 3 bases at J; junction bases unmatched: 12. This CDR3 comprises 18 residues. Germline V gene data show CDR1 as SEHNR and CDR2 as FQNEAQ (reference sequence). The CDR3 spells CASSPDSPDRGLNQPQHF. CDR3 in DNA: TGTGCCAGCAGCCCTGATAGTCCGGACAGGGGGCTCAATCAGCCCCAGCATTTT.

V usage is TRBV25-1 and J usage is TRBJ1-1, with D possibly matching TRBD1 (5 bases). V dropped 5 bases and J dropped 4 bases, with 11 bases sitting between them. CDR1 is MGHDK, CDR2 SYGVNS, per germline. The CDR3 spans 13 residues. This CDR3 reads CASSHQGPTEAFF. CDR3 coding DNA: TGTGCCAGCAGTCACCAGGGACCCACTGAAGCTTTCTTT. Complete variable domain (other parts from reference TRBV25-1 and TRBJ1-1): EADIYQTPRYLVIGTGKKITLECSQTMGHDKMYWYQQDPGMELHLIHYSYGVNSTEKGDLSSESTVSRIRTEHFPLTLESARPSHTSQYLCASSHQGPTEAFFGQGTRLTVV.

CDR3 nucleotides: TGTGCCAGCAGTTACATGAACGATGAGCAGTTCTTC. Translating it yields CASSYMNDEQFF. The chain employs TRBV6-6 and TRBJ2-1, with no clear D. Germline CDR1 and CDR2: MNHNY and SVGAGI (reference sequence). Trimming left V 2 bases short and J 8 bases short, with 7 bases between. The CDR3 runs to 12 residues.

This chain joins TRBV29-1 and TRBJ2-3; D not certain. The CDR3 extends over 14 amino acids. Per germline, CDR1 SQVTM and CDR2 ANQGSEA. V gave up 6 bases and J gave up 4 bases, with 17 bases separating them. This chain's CDR3 is CSVPPYGPPDTQYF. CDR3 nucleotide sequence: TGCAGCGTGCCCCCCTATGGCCCGCCAGATACGCAGTATTTT.

The V gene is TRBV6-1, the J gene TRBJ2-2; 10 bases match TRBD2. In germline, CDR1 is MNHNS, CDR2 SASEGT. With 8 bases clipped from V and 3 bases from J, the junction kept 6 bases outside the gene matches. There are 15 residues in the CDR3. This chain's CDR3 is CASGSTSGYTGELFF. In DNA form, the CDR3 reads TGTGCCAGCGGGTCGACTAGCGGGTACACCGGGGAGCTGTTTTTT.